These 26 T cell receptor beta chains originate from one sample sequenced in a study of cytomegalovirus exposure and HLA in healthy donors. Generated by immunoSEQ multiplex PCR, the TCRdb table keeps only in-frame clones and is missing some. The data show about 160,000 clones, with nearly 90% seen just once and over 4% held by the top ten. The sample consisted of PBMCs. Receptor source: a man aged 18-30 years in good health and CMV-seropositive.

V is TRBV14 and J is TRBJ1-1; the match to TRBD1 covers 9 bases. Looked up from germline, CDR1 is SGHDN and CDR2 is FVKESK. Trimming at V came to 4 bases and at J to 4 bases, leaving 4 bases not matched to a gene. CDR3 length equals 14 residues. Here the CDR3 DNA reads TGTGCCAGCAGCCGGACAGGGGCAGTCACTGAAGCTTTCTTT. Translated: CASSRTGAVTEAFF.

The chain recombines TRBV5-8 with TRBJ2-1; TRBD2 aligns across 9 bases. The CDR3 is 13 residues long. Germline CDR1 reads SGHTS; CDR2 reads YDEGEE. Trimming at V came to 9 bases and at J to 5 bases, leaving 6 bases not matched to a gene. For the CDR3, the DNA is TGTGCCAATAACGCGGGGGGGGACAATGAGCAGTTCTTC. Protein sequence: CANNAGGDNEQFF.

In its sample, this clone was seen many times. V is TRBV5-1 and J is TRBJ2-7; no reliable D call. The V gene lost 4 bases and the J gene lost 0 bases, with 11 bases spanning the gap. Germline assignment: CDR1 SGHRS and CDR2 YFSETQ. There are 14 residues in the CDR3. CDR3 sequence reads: CASSPIDNSYEQYF. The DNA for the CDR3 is TGCGCCAGCAGCCCTATTGACAACTCCTACGAGCAGTACTTC.

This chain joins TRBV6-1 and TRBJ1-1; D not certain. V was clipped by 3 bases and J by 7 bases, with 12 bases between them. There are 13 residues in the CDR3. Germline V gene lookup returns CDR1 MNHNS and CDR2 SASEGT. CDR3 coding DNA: TGTGCCAGCAGTGATCGGGGTGGGTTTGAAGCTTTCTTT. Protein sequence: CASSDRGGFEAFF.

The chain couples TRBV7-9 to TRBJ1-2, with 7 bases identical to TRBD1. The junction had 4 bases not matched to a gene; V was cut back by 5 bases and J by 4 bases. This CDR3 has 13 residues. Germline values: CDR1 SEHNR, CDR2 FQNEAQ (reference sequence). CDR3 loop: CASSPRDSYGYTF. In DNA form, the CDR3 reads TGTGCCAGCAGCCCCCGGGACAGCTATGGCTACACCTTC.

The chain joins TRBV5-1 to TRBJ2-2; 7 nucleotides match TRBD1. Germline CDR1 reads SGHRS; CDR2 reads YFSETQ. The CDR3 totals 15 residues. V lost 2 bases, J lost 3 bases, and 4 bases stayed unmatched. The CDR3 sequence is CASSFRDRDTGELFF. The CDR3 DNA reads TGCGCCAGCAGCTTCCGGGACAGAGACACCGGGGAGCTGTTTTTT.

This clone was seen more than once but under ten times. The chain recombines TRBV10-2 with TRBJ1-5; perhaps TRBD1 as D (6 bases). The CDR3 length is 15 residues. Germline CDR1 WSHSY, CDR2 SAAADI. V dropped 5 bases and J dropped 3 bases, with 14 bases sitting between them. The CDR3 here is CASSTGQFNNQPQHF. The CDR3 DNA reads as TGCGCCAGCAGTACCGGACAGTTTAACAATCAGCCCCAGCATTTT.

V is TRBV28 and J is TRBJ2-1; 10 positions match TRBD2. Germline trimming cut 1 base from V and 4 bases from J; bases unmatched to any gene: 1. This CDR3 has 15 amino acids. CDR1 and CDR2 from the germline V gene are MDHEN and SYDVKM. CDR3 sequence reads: CASSLSTSGYNEQFF. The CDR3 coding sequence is TGTGCCAGCAGTTTATCGACTAGCGGGTACAATGAGCAGTTCTTC.

The CDR3 region has the DNA TGTGCCAGCAGCGGGACAGGGAGCAATGAGCAGTTCTTC. It codes for CASSGTGSNEQFF. The V gene is TRBV6-5, the J gene TRBJ2-1, with 9 nucleotides matching TRBD1. V lost 6 bases and J lost 6; bases outside the gene matches: 3. CDR3 length equals 13 residues. Germline CDR1 MNHEY, CDR2 SVGAGI.

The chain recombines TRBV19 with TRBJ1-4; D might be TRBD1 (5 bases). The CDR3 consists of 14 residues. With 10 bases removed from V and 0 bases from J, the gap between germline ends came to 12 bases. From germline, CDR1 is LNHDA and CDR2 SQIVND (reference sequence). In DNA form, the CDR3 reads TGTGCCACCTCCGGGGGGGCAACTAATGAAAAACTGTTTTTT. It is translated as CATSGGATNEKLFF.

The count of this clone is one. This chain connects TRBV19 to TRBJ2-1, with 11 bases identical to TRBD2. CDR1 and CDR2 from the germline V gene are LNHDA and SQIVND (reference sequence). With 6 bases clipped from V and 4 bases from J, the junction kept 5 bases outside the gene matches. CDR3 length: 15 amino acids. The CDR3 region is CASSVAGGPYNEQFF. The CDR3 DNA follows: TGTGCCAGTAGCGTAGCGGGAGGGCCGTACAATGAGCAGTTCTTC.

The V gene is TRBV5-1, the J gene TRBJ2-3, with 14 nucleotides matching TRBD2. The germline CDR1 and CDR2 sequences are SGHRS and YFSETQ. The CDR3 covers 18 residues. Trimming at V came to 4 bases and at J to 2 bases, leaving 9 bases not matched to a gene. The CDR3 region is CASSPGTSGSGFTDTQYF. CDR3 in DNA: TGCGCCAGCAGCCCTGGGACTAGCGGGAGTGGATTCACAGATACGCAGTATTTT.

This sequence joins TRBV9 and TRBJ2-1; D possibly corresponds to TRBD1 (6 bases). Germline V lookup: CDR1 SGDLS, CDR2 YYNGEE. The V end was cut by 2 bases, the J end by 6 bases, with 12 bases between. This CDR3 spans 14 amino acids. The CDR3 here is CASSVRGVGNEQFF. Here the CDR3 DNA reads TGTGCCAGCAGCGTCAGGGGAGTCGGCAATGAGCAGTTCTTC.

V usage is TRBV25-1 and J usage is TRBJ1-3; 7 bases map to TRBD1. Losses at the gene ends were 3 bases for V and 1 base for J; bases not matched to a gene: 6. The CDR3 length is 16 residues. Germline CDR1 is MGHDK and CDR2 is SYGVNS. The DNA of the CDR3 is TGTGCCAGCAGTGACCCGGGACAGAGATCTGGAAACACCATATATTTT. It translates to CASSDPGQRSGNTIYF.

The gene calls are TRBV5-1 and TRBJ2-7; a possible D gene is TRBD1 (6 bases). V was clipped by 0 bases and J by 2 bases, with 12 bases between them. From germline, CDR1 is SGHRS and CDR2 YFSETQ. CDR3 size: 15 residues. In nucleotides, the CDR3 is TGCGCCAGCAGCTTGGGATCAGGGGCAACCTACGAGCAGTACTTC. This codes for CASSLGSGATYEQYF.

The CDR3 sequence: CASSFNFGELREHTF. The CDR3 DNA sequence: TGTGCCAGCAGTTTTAATTTCGGAGAACTCCGAGAACACACCTTC. The chain has TRBV6-5 and TRBJ1-2; D is ambiguous. V gave up 4 bases and J gave up 12 bases, with 24 bases separating them. The CDR3 has 15 residues. Per germline, CDR1 MNHEY and CDR2 SVGAGI.

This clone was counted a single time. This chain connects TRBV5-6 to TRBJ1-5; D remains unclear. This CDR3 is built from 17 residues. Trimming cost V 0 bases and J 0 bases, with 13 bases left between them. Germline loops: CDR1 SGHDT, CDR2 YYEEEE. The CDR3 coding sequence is TGTGCCAGCAGCTTGGGCTGGGCAGCCGATAGCAATCAGCCCCAGCATTTT. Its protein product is CASSLGWAADSNQPQHF. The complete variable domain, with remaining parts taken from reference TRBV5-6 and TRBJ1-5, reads DAGVTQSPTHLIKTRGQQVTLRCSPKSGHDTVSWYQQALGQGPQFIFQYYEEEERQRGNFPDRFSGHQFPNYSSELNVNALLLGDSALYLCASSLGWAADSNQPQHFGDGTRLSIL.

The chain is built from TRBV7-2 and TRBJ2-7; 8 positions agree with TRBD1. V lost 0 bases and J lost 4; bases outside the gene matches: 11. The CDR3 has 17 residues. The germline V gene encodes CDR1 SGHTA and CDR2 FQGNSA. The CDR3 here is CASSLAKTQGVPYEQYF. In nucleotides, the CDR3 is TGTGCCAGCAGCTTAGCAAAAACACAGGGGGTTCCTTACGAGCAGTACTTC.

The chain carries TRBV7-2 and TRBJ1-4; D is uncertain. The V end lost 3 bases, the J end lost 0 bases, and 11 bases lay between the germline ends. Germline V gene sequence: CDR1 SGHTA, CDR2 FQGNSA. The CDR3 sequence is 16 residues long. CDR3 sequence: CASSFSPAATNEKLFF. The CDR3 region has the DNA TGTGCCAGCAGCTTTTCCCCGGCGGCAACTAATGAAAAACTGTTTTTT.

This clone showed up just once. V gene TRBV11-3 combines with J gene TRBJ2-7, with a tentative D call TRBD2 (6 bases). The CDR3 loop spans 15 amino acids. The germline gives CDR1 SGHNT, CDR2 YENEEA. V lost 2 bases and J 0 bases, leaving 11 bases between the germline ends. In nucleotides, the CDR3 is TGTGCCAGCAGCTTAAGGCGGGACCCCTCCTACGAGCAGTACTTC. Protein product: CASSLRRDPSYEQYF.

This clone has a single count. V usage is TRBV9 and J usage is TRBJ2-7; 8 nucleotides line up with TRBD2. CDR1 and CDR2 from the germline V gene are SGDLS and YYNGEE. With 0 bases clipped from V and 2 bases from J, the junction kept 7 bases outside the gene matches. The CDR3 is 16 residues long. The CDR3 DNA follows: TGTGCCAGCAGCGTAGGTGTAACGGGAGGGACCTACGAGCAGTACTTC. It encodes CASSVGVTGGTYEQYF.

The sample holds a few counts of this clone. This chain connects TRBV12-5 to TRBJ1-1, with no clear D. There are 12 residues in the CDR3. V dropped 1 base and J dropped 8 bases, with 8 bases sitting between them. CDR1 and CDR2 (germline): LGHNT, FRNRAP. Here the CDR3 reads CASGLARGEAFF. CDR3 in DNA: TGTGCTAGTGGTTTGGCTCGGGGAGAAGCTTTCTTT. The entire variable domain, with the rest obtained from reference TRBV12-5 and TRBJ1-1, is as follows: DARVTQTPRHKVTEMGQEVTMRCQPILGHNTVFWYRQTMMQGLELLAYFRNRAPLDDSGMPKDRFSAEMPDATLATLKIQPSEPRDSAVYFCASGLARGEAFFGQGTRLTVV.

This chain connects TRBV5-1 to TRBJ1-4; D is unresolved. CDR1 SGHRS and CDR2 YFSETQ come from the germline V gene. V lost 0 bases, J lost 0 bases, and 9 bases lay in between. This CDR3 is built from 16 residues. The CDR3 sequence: CASSLDSPATNEKLFF. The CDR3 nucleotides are TGCGCCAGCAGCTTGGACAGTCCAGCAACTAATGAAAAACTGTTTTTT. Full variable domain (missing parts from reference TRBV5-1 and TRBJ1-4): KAGVTQTPRYLIKTRGQQVTLSCSPISGHRSVSWYQQTPGQGLQFLFEYFSETQRNKGNFPGRFSGRQFSNSRSEMNVSTLELGDSALYLCASSLDSPATNEKLFFGSGTQLSVL.

The CDR3 region is CASSSAGVVTDTQYF. The CDR3 region has the DNA TGTGCCAGCAGTTCAGCGGGAGTGGTCACAGATACGCAGTATTTT. This chain connects TRBV6-5 to TRBJ2-3, with 8 positions matching TRBD2. Trimming at V came to 4 bases and at J to 2 bases, leaving 5 bases not matched to a gene. CDR1 is MNHEY and CDR2 is SVGAGI in the germline V gene. The CDR3 totals 15 residues.

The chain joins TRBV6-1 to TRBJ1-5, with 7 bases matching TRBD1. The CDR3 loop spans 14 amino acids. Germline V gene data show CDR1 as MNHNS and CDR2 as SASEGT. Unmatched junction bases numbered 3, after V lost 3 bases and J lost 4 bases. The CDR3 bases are TGTGCCAGCAGTGAGACAGGGTCGAATCAGCCCCAGCATTTT. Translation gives CASSETGSNQPQHF.

CDR3 nucleotide sequence: TGTGCCTGTACCCAGGGGCTAGCCAAAAACATTCAGTACTTC. Translated: CACTQGLAKNIQYF. V and J are TRBV27 and TRBJ2-4, with a possible D match to TRBD1 (6 bases). Trimming shortened V by 11 bases and J by 0 bases, and 14 bases separated the two germline ends. CDR3 length: 14 residues. Germline V CDR1 and CDR2: MNHEY, SMNVEV (reference sequence).